This T cell receptor (beta chain) is drawn from a study of beta chain features in type 1 diabetes. The germline V and J ends were trimmed by 4 bases and 6 bases, with 19 bases remaining between them. This CDR3 comprises 15 residues. Germline CDR1 and CDR2: SEHNR and FQNEAQ (reference sequence). All of the isolated RNA was reverse transcribed, so expressed TCRB transcripts were sequenced. Profiled with immunoSEQ multiplex PCR; TCRdb holds only in-frame clones, not every one. The table lists approximately 170,000 clones, 7.8% of them singletons. Findings of the study overall: Moderate but significant shortening of TCRB CDR3s was recorded in all four CD4+ subsets from Type 1 diabetes patients.

This clone was detected only a few times. The antigen is not known. The receptor was isolated from a woman in her thirties or forties with type 1 diabetes. The chain joins TRBV7-9 to TRBJ2-7; a weak D match, TRBD1 (6 bases). The sequenced material came from central memory CD4+ T cells from blood. CDR3 DNA: TGTGCCAGCAGCTCGCCGGGGACACCGTTGGTCGAGCAGTACTTC. Its translation is CASSSPGTPLVEQYF.